These T cell receptor beta chains were read from a single sample in a study of blood T cell repertoires in COVID-19. The table came from immunoSEQ multiplex PCR; TCRdb's copy has only in-frame clones and leaves some out. The repertoire includes 100,000 to 150,000 clones, 86% of them detected once, and 7.9% sits in the top ten. Sequenced sample: peripheral blood. The receptor source for this set is a man between 65 and 85 years old who had recovered from COVID-19. CDR3s include the opening cysteine and the closing phenylalanine or tryptophan. The D gene is left open where the match is weak. Clone size is stated in some rows and not others, as once, few, many or a class when expanded.

j_gene: TRBJ1-6; d_gene: .; abundance: .; v_gene: TRBV10-3; CDR3aa: CATQDSSYNSPLHF; CDR3nt: TGTGCCACGCAGGACAGCTCCTATAATTCACCCCTCCACTTT
j_gene: TRBJ2-1; d_gene: TRBD2; abundance: .; v_gene: TRBV3-1/TRBV3-2; CDR3aa: CASSQVWLAGVQSGEQFF; CDR3nt: TGTGCCAGCAGCCAAGTCTGGCTAGCGGGAGTCCAAAGTGGTGAGCAGTTCTTC
j_gene: TRBJ1-2; d_gene: .; abundance: .; v_gene: TRBV5-1; CDR3aa: CASSMGANYGYTF; CDR3nt: TGCGCCAGCAGTATGGGGGCGAACTATGGCTACACCTTC
j_gene: TRBJ2-7; d_gene: .; abundance: .; v_gene: TRBV18; CDR3aa: CASSGMGTAYEQYF; CDR3nt: TGTGCCAGCTCAGGGATGGGGACTGCCTACGAGCAGTACTTC
j_gene: TRBJ2-3; d_gene: TRBD2; abundance: once; v_gene: TRBV11-2; CDR3aa: CASSLLAGVKTDTQYF; CDR3nt: TGTGCCAGCAGCTTACTGGCGGGGGTGAAGACAGATACGCAGTATTTT
j_gene: TRBJ2-5; d_gene: TRBD1; abundance: .; v_gene: TRBV7-9; CDR3aa: CASSARQGRETQYF; CDR3nt: TGTGCCAGCAGCGCGCGACAGGGGAGGGAGACCCAGTACTTC
j_gene: TRBJ1-1; d_gene: TRBD1; abundance: few; v_gene: TRBV30; CDR3aa: CAWSGFDRGLNTEAFF; CDR3nt: TGTGCCTGGAGTGGATTCGACAGGGGCTTGAACACTGAAGCTTTCTTT
j_gene: TRBJ1-2; d_gene: .; abundance: .; v_gene: TRBV6-5; CDR3aa: CASSYARSDSYGYTF; CDR3nt: TGTGCCAGCAGTTACGCGAGGAGTGACTCCTATGGCTACACCTTC
j_gene: TRBJ2-1; d_gene: TRBD2; abundance: .; v_gene: TRBV28; CDR3aa: CASSNGGSSYNEQFF; CDR3nt: TGTGCCAGCAGTAACGGGGGGAGCTCCTACAATGAGCAGTTCTTC
j_gene: TRBJ1-6; d_gene: .; abundance: once; v_gene: TRBV7-3; CDR3aa: CASSSGGGILHF; CDR3nt: TGTGCCAGCAGCTCCGGCGGAGGGATCCTCCACTTT
j_gene: TRBJ2-1; d_gene: .; abundance: .; v_gene: TRBV15; CDR3aa: CATSRKDYSGEQFF; CDR3nt: TGTGCCACCAGCCGAAAGGACTACTCGGGGGAGCAGTTCTTC
j_gene: TRBJ1-3; d_gene: TRBD1; abundance: .; v_gene: TRBV11-2; CDR3aa: CASSFGQGNTIYF; CDR3nt: TGTGCCAGCAGCTTCGGACAGGGCAACACCATATATTTT
j_gene: TRBJ2-2; d_gene: TRBD1; abundance: .; v_gene: TRBV24-1; CDR3aa: CATSDPGQGNTGELFF; CDR3nt: TGTGCCACCAGTGATCCTGGACAGGGGAACACCGGGGAGCTGTTTTTT
j_gene: TRBJ1-4; d_gene: .; abundance: many; v_gene: TRBV7-9; CDR3aa: CASSLISGSTNEKLFF; CDR3nt: TGTGCCAGCAGCTTAATTTCAGGGTCAACTAATGAAAAACTGTTTTTT
j_gene: TRBJ2-3; d_gene: TRBD2; abundance: .; v_gene: TRBV28; CDR3aa: CASSSQGGGGVDTQYF; CDR3nt: TGTGCCAGCAGTTCCCAGGGCGGGGGGGGAGTAGATACGCAGTATTTT
j_gene: TRBJ2-3; d_gene: TRBD2; abundance: .; v_gene: TRBV6-6; CDR3aa: CASRAGGWDTQYF; CDR3nt: TGTGCCAGCAGGGCGGGAGGATGGGATACGCAGTATTTT
j_gene: TRBJ2-1; d_gene: .; abundance: .; v_gene: TRBV9; CDR3aa: CASSLQSRGMGEQFF; CDR3nt: TGTGCCAGCAGCCTTCAAAGCCGAGGGATGGGTGAGCAGTTCTTC
j_gene: TRBJ2-1; d_gene: TRBD2; abundance: .; v_gene: TRBV7-7; CDR3aa: CASSLEAGVYNEQFF; CDR3nt: TGTGCCAGCAGCTTAGAAGCGGGAGTCTACAATGAGCAGTTCTTC
j_gene: TRBJ2-2; d_gene: .; abundance: .; v_gene: TRBV5-1; CDR3aa: CASSFGGSTFGELFF; CDR3nt: TGCGCCAGCAGCTTTGGGGGGTCTACATTCGGGGAGCTGTTTTTT
j_gene: TRBJ2-5; d_gene: .; abundance: .; v_gene: TRBV7-9; CDR3aa: CASSSFEETQYF; CDR3nt: TGTGCCAGCAGCTCCTTTGAAGAGACCCAGTACTTC
j_gene: TRBJ2-7; d_gene: TRBD1; abundance: few; v_gene: TRBV4-2; CDR3aa: CASSREGTASYEQYF; CDR3nt: TGTGCCAGCAGCCGCGAAGGGACAGCCTCCTACGAGCAGTACTTC
j_gene: TRBJ2-3; d_gene: TRBD2; abundance: .; v_gene: TRBV28; CDR3aa: CASSLVSSGDTDTQYF; CDR3nt: TGTGCCAGCAGTTTGGTATCTAGCGGCGACACAGATACGCAGTATTTT
j_gene: TRBJ1-2; d_gene: .; abundance: .; v_gene: TRBV6-6; CDR3aa: CASSPPGPYGYTF; CDR3nt: TGTGCCAGCAGCCCCCCAGGGCCCTATGGCTACACCTTC
j_gene: TRBJ2-7; d_gene: .; abundance: .; v_gene: TRBV12-5; CDR3aa: CASGPPHGQSYEQYF; CDR3nt: TGTGCTAGTGGTCCGCCCCACGGACAGTCGTACGAGCAGTACTTC
j_gene: TRBJ2-1; d_gene: TRBD1; abundance: .; v_gene: TRBV4-2; CDR3aa: CASSQPTGVGYNEQFF; CDR3nt: TGTGCCAGCAGCCAACCCACAGGGGTTGGGTACAATGAGCAGTTCTTC
j_gene: TRBJ2-5; d_gene: TRBD2; abundance: .; v_gene: TRBV24-1; CDR3aa: CATSDLSSGETQYF; CDR3nt: TGTGCCACCAGTGATCTCTCTAGCGGAGAGACCCAGTACTTC